This TCR beta chain was sequenced in a study of T cell repertoires in cytomegalovirus infection. Study details: Based on public TCR beta signatures, there were indications of CMV infection and of a matching HLA type. Study-wide results and caveats: In two of eight donors, the top clonotype was HLA-C-restricted CMV-specific. Carriers of CMV and the relevant HLA type were discriminated by public TCR beta frequency.

This clonotype occurred a few times. Its target is unknown. TCRdb re-called the reads through MiXCR, storing one row per CDR3 protein. The data hold fewer than 300,000 distinct CDR3 sequences, with roughly 23% observed a single time. Germline V lookup: CDR1 MDHEN, CDR2 SYDVKM. V was cut by 3 bases and J by 0 bases, with 9 bases left in between. The CDR3 has 15 amino acids. The J gene is TRBJ1-5, the V gene TRBV28; no clear D. The receptor was derived from a human donor in good health (CMV status not recorded). Some clones in this sample may be carry-over from other donors' samples. Sequencing was carried out using PBMCs. CDR3 nucleotides: TGTGCCAGCAGTTTCTTAGCGGATAGCAATCAGCCCCAGCATTTT. Protein: CASSFLADSNQPQHF.